In its sample, the clone carrying this T cell receptor gamma chain is medium-sized. TCRdb processed the RT-PCR reads again with the CATT caller. Among 950 to 1,500 gamma-chain clones, 2.5% to 3.5% were seen once, and the ten largest hold 30% to 35%. This record belongs to a study of gamma-delta T cells after stem cell transplantation. CDR1 GITISATS and CDR2 ISYDGTV come from the germline V gene (reference sequence). This CDR3 comprises 17 residues. V lost 0 bases, J lost 8 bases, and 19 bases stayed unmatched. Input material: gamma-delta T cells. The rearrangement links TRGV9 to TRGJ1 or TRGJ2. The source of this sequence is a human donor. It is not recorded whose cells these are; they may come from a transplant donor. The CDR3, as DNA: TGTGCCTTGTGGGAGGTGGGGCTCCCGTTGAGCAGGGATAAGAAACTCTTT. Its protein is CALWEVGLPLSRDKKLF.